This TCR beta chain appears in the sequencing data of a study of cytomegalovirus exposure and HLA in healthy donors. Study findings and constraints: Cytomegalovirus-associated TCR beta chains were listed, numbering over 150. CMV serostatus was the sole immune exposure information available.

V shed 5 bases and J shed 1 base, with 8 bases lying between them. The germline V gene has CDR1 SGHVS and CDR2 FQNEAQ. The CDR3 is 13 residues long. As regards this clone: Its specificity is unknown.

The study ran its PCR with 60 Vbeta and 13 Jbeta primers. Produced via immunoSEQ multiplex PCR; TCRdb's table is partial and in-frame only. The profile shows tens of thousands of clones, roughly 86% of them singletons. The sequence was collected from a human donor in good health. The rearrangement joins TRBV7-8 to TRBJ2-5, with D tentatively TRBD2 (5 bases). Sequenced material: PBMCs. The CDR3 protein is CASSQRLQETQYF. The CDR3 DNA is TGTGCCAGCAGCCAGCGGCTCCAAGAGACCCAGTACTTC. Looking up the rest from reference TRBV7-8 and TRBJ2-5 gives the full variable domain: GAGVSQSPRYKVAKRGQDVALRCDPISGHVSLFWYQQALGQGPEFLTYFQNEAQLDKSGLPSDRFFAERPEGSVSTLKIQRTQQEDSAVYLCASSQRLQETQYFGPGTRLLVL.